The clone carrying this TCR beta chain was counted at least ten times. Its antigen is not identified. The entry originates in a study of HIV-infected patients and healthy controls. General study findings and limits: Compared with controls, mean Gini indices were significantly raised in HIV-infected repertoires, possibly indicating oligoclonality. HIV-infected patients and controls differed significantly in mean usage of eight alpha and eight beta V genes. HIV+ repertoires were severely depleted of MAIT alpha-chain CDR3s, unlike healthy controls.

Germline loops: CDR1 SGHRS, CDR2 YFSETQ. Trimming removed 0 bases from V and 0 bases from J, with 7 bases in between. This CDR3 contains 15 residues. Roughly three months, about 14 weeks, into antiretroviral therapy, follow-up blood was collected. No cell fractionation was done, so the repertoire covers all unsorted peripheral blood T cells. An approximately 2.4 ml peripheral blood sample was taken for RNA. Reverse transcription used around 500 ng RNA and constant-region primers for alpha and beta. Separate chain-specific third strand synthesis with multiplexing indices produced the alpha and beta libraries. TCRdb reprocessed the 5' RACE reads via MiXCR and lists one record per CDR3 protein. The table shows 18,000 or so distinct CDR3 sequences, with roughly 7.9% occurring only once.

Specimen: blood, collected during antiretroviral therapy. This clonotype was obtained from an adult with HIV infection. The genes are TRBV5-1 and TRBJ1-5; no firm D call. CDR3 sequence: CASSLDGDSNQPQHF. CDR3 nucleotides: TGCGCCAGCAGCTTGGACGGTGATAGCAATCAGCCCCAGCATTTT.